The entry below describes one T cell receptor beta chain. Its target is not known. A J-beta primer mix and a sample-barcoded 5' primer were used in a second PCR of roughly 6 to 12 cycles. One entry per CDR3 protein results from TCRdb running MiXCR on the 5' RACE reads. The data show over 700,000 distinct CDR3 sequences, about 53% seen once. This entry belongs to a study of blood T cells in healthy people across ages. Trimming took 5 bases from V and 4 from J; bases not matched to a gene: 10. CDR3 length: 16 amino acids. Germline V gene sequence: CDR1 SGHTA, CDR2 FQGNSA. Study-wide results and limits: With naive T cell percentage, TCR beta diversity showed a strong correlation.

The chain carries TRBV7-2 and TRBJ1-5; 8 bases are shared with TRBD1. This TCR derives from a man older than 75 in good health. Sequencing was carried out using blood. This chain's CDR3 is CASSITGTGVNQPQHF. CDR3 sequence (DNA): TGTGCCAGCAGCATTACCGGGACAGGAGTAAATCAGCCCCAGCATTTT.